Each of the 30 T cell receptor beta chains below was sequenced from the same sample in a study of post-analysis software for immune sequencing data. No antigens are known for them. Unique-molecular-identifier-tagged TCR beta cDNA libraries were used. TCRdb redid the calling of the PCR reads with MiXCR, one entry per CDR3 protein. The table has 750,000 to 950,000 distinct CDR3 sequences, roughly 50% seen once. General study results and limits: Patients used roughly five TRBV segments, including TRBV5-6, TRBV5-1 and TRBV20-1, more often than controls.

The sequencing input was blood. The receptors stem from a girl between 10 and 17 years old with multiple sclerosis.

The V call is TRBV7-8, the J call TRBJ2-1, with D unclear. V gave up 1 base and J gave up 0 bases, with 7 bases separating them. This CDR3 contains 15 residues. In germline, CDR1 is SGHVS, CDR2 FQNEAQ. Here the CDR3 reads CASSLDWGSYNEQFF. Here the CDR3 DNA reads TGTGCCAGCAGCTTAGATTGGGGCTCCTACAATGAGCAGTTCTTC. The full variable domain, rest sourced from reference TRBV7-8 and TRBJ2-1, is GAGVSQSPRYKVAKRGQDVALRCDPISGHVSLFWYQQALGQGPEFLTYFQNEAQLDKSGLPSDRFFAERPEGSVSTLKIQRTQQEDSAVYLCASSLDWGSYNEQFFGPGTRLTVL.

In its sample, this clonotype was seen a few times. The V call is TRBV20-1, the J call TRBJ2-1; D call uncertain. CDR1 and CDR2 from the germline V gene are DFQATT and SNEGSKA (reference sequence). This CDR3 contains 13 residues. The V gene lost 0 bases and the J gene lost 5 bases, with 8 bases spanning the gap. This CDR3 is CSARDPTNNEQFF. The CDR3 nucleotides are TGCAGTGCTAGAGATCCGACCAACAATGAGCAGTTCTTC.

This clonotype was found once. The chain joins TRBV9 to TRBJ1-1, with D maybe TRBD1 (6 bases). Germline CDR1 and CDR2: SGDLS and YYNGEE. V lost 3 bases to trimming and J lost 1 base, with 16 bases between them. The CDR3 totals 16 residues. Here the CDR3 DNA reads TGTGCCAGCAGCGCCGCGTTCGGGGGGCCGAACACTGAAGCTTTCTTT. This codes for CASSAAFGGPNTEAFF.

This chain uses TRBV12-3 or TRBV12-4 with TRBJ2-7; D possibly corresponds to TRBD2 (5 bases). The CDR3 extends over 15 amino acids. The V end lost 5 bases, the J end lost 1 base, and 15 bases lay between the germline ends. This chain's CDR3 is CASSLIATSSYEQYF. CDR3 DNA: TGTGCCAGCAGTCTTATAGCGACATCTTCCTACGAGCAGTACTTC.

V gene TRBV20-1 combines with J gene TRBJ2-3; weak D call: TRBD2 (5 bases). Deletions cut 3 bases from V and 3 bases from J, with 16 bases between. CDR1 DFQATT and CDR2 SNEGSKA come from the germline V gene (reference sequence). CDR3 length: 15 amino acids. In nucleotides, the CDR3 is TGCAGTGCTAGGGGCGGGCTCTCTCCTACAGATACGCAGTATTTT. Translation gives CSARGGLSPTDTQYF.

This clonotype was found once. Since the CDR3 does not end with the conserved phenylalanine or tryptophan, this likely comes from a read error. The chain combines TRBV20-1 with TRBJ2-7; D is perhaps TRBD2 (6 bases). Trimming cost V 6 bases and J 4 bases, with 13 bases left between them. This CDR3 spans 12 amino acids. Germline-derived CDR1 and CDR2 are DFQATT and SNEGSKA (reference sequence). Here the CDR3 reads CSAEVEGYEQYC. The CDR3 nucleotides read TGCAGTGCCGAGGTGGAGGGGTACGAGCAGTACTGC.

V gene TRBV12-3 or TRBV12-4 combines with J gene TRBJ2-3; D not resolved. V was pared by 5 bases and J by 6 bases, with 21 bases between. This CDR3 contains 16 residues. The CDR3 protein is CASSPFGRLVDDTQYF. The CDR3 DNA reads as TGTGCCAGCAGTCCCTTCGGGCGGCTAGTCGACGATACGCAGTATTTT.

This chain joins TRBV20-1 and TRBJ2-5; perhaps TRBD1 as D (5 bases). Per the germline V gene, CDR1 is DFQATT and CDR2 is SNEGSKA (reference sequence). The CDR3 has 15 amino acids. Between the trimmed V and J ends, which lost 0 bases and 4 bases, there was a span of 15 bases. The CDR3: CSARDPRSRGETQYF. CDR3 DNA: TGCAGTGCTAGAGATCCCAGATCTAGGGGAGAGACCCAGTACTTC.

The CDR3 region has the DNA TGTGCCAGCAGTCGCAACACAAACTATGGCTACACCTTC. Protein product: CASSRNTNYGYTF. The rearrangement uses TRBV6-1 and TRBJ1-2; D unresolved. V was clipped by 5 bases and J by 2 bases, with 9 bases between them. The CDR3 loop spans 13 amino acids. CDR1 and CDR2 from the germline V gene are MNHNS and SASEGT.

V is TRBV7-8 and J is TRBJ2-1; D remains ambiguous. The CDR3 has 14 amino acids. V gave up 2 bases and J gave up 6 bases, with 11 bases separating them. Germline CDR1 and CDR2: SGHVS and FQNEAQ. The CDR3 loop reads CASSLLDRSNEQFF. The CDR3 DNA reads as TGTGCCAGCAGCTTACTGGATAGGAGCAATGAGCAGTTCTTC.

V usage is TRBV20-1 and J usage is TRBJ1-4; D is uncertain. From germline, CDR1 is DFQATT and CDR2 SNEGSKA (reference sequence). The CDR3 runs 17 residues. Trimming shortened V by 2 bases and J by 2 bases, and 18 bases separated the two germline ends. The CDR3 region has the DNA TGCAGTGCTAGATCAACCCGAGACCCCTCTACTAATGAAAAACTGTTTTTT. It specifies CSARSTRDPSTNEKLFF.

This chain uses TRBV20-1 with TRBJ2-1; D remains ambiguous. The CDR3 sequence is 14 residues long. Germline loops: CDR1 DFQATT, CDR2 SNEGSKA (reference sequence). The V gene lost 5 bases and the J gene lost 4 bases, with 15 bases spanning the gap. The CDR3 region is CSALTKGYYNEQFF. The DNA for the CDR3 is TGCAGTGCTTTGACCAAGGGTTATTACAATGAGCAGTTCTTC.

The CDR3 sequence is CASSYGFLVESYNEQFF. The CDR3 DNA follows: TGTGCCAGCAGTTACGGGTTCCTAGTGGAATCCTACAATGAGCAGTTCTTC. The V call is TRBV6-5, the J call TRBJ2-1; D ambiguous. CDR3 size: 17 residues. CDR1 and CDR2 from the germline V gene are MNHEY and SVGAGI. The germline V and J ends were trimmed by 2 bases and 1 base, with 15 bases remaining between them.

This sequence joins TRBV20-1 and TRBJ2-3; 7 bases line up with TRBD1. V was pared by 6 bases and J by 3 bases, with 12 bases of the junction left unmatched. The CDR3 totals 15 residues. CDR1 DFQATT and CDR2 SNEGSKA come from the germline V gene (reference sequence). The CDR3 bases are TGCAGTGCGGCCCCGACAGGGAAAGGGACAGATACGCAGTATTTT. Translating gives CSAAPTGKGTDTQYF.

V gene TRBV20-1 combines with J gene TRBJ2-5, with no clear D. This CDR3 is 12 amino acids long. The germline CDR1 and CDR2 sequences are DFQATT and SNEGSKA (reference sequence). The germline V and J ends were trimmed by 6 bases and 4 bases, with 12 bases remaining between them. The CDR3 sequence is CSARATGETQYF. DNA for the CDR3: TGCAGTGCCCGGGCTACCGGAGAGACCCAGTACTTC.

This chain links TRBV29-1 with TRBJ1-1, with no clear D. CDR3 length: 13 amino acids. Trimming took 5 bases from V and 0 from J, leaving 10 bases between them. CDR1 SQVTM and CDR2 ANQGSEA come from the germline V gene. As DNA, the CDR3 is TGCAGCGTTTGGAACGGTATGAACACTGAAGCTTTCTTT. Translation: CSVWNGMNTEAFF.

This clonotype has just one count. This chain uses TRBV3-1 with TRBJ2-3, with D tentatively TRBD2 (6 bases). CDR3 size: 13 residues. Trimming took 4 bases from V and 5 from J, leaving 10 bases between them. Germline CDR1 and CDR2: LGHDT and YNNKEL (reference sequence). CDR3 protein: CASSLDGRDTQYF. The CDR3 nucleotides read TGTGCCAGCAGCCTGGACGGGAGAGATACGCAGTATTTT.

This chain uses TRBV12-3 or TRBV12-4 with TRBJ2-1; TRBD1 matches 7 bases. The trim removed 4 bases at V and 6 bases at J, leaving 12 bases unmatched. CDR3 size: 16 residues. CDR3 DNA: TGTGCCAGCAGTTCCCGACAGGGCACCCGACTCAATGAGCAGTTCTTC. This translates into CASSSRQGTRLNEQFF.

This chain connects TRBV12-3 or TRBV12-4 to TRBJ1-2; 10 bases align to TRBD1. CDR3 length: 15 residues. The ends lost 3 bases at V and 3 bases at J; junction bases unmatched: 4. CDR3 residues: CASSFRDRGDYGYTF. As DNA, the CDR3 is TGTGCCAGCAGTTTCCGGGACAGGGGCGACTATGGCTACACCTTC.

This chain joins TRBV7-9 and TRBJ1-1, with no clear D. The CDR3 is 15 residues long. The germline CDR1 and CDR2 sequences are SEHNR and FQNEAQ (reference sequence). With 5 bases removed from V and 1 base from J, the gap between germline ends came to 14 bases. The CDR3 region has the DNA TGTGCCAGCAGCCCCCGGGCTGCCGCGAACACTGAAGCTTTCTTT. Its translation is CASSPRAAANTEAFF.

The chain links TRBV12-3 or TRBV12-4 to TRBJ2-2; D not certain. This CDR3 has 11 residues. The V gene lost 5 bases and the J gene lost 9 bases, with 7 bases spanning the gap. The CDR3 spells CASSPLRELFF. The CDR3 DNA reads as TGTGCCAGCAGTCCCTTAAGGGAGCTGTTTTTT.

This clonotype was counted between two and nine times. The genes are TRBV12-3 or TRBV12-4 and TRBJ1-2, with D uncertain. The CDR3 sequence is 12 residues long. The V end was cut by 7 bases, the J end by 4 bases, with 10 bases between. CDR3 nucleotide sequence: TGTGCCAGCACCCTACATGGCTATGGCTACACCTTC. Amino acid sequence: CASTLHGYGYTF.

This chain links TRBV4-1 with TRBJ2-5; possible D gene TRBD2, 5 bases. CDR1 and CDR2 (germline): MGHRA, YSYEKL. Trimming removed 0 bases at V and 1 base at J, with 9 bases between. This CDR3 is built from 15 residues. The CDR3, as DNA: TGCGCCAGCAGCCAAGAAGGACTCGTCCAAGAGACCCAGTACTTC. It encodes CASSQEGLVQETQYF.

This clonotype showed up just once. This rearrangement joins TRBV6-5 to TRBJ2-7; 14 bases match TRBD2. The germline V gene encodes CDR1 MNHEY and CDR2 SVGAGI. CDR3 length: 19 amino acids. J gave up 3 bases and V 6 bases, and 16 bases lay outside the gene matches. CDR3 DNA: TGTGCCAGCAGATACAGAGGGACTAGCGGGAGCCTAGAACTCTACGAGCAGTACTTC. Its translation: CASRYRGTSGSLELYEQYF.

In its sample, this clonotype was seen a few times. The chain has TRBV20-1 and TRBJ2-3; TRBD1 is a possible D gene (5 bases). Germline assignment: CDR1 DFQATT and CDR2 SNEGSKA (reference sequence). There are 14 residues in the CDR3. The germline V and J ends were trimmed by 0 bases and 3 bases, with 10 bases remaining between them. The CDR3 DNA follows: TGCAGTGCTAGAGATCGGAAGGGGACAGATACGCAGTATTTT. Translated: CSARDRKGTDTQYF.

The chain recombines TRBV20-1 with TRBJ1-5; tentative D call: TRBD1 (6 bases). Germline V gives CDR1 DFQATT, CDR2 SNEGSKA (reference sequence). Trimming pared 5 bases from V and 7 bases from J, leaving 21 bases between. There are 15 residues in the CDR3. The CDR3 bases are TGCAGTGCTGGAGGGGTGCAGGAGGGGGGACAGCCCCAGCATTTT. Amino acid sequence: CSAGGVQEGGQPQHF.

The sample holds a few counts of this clonotype. V usage is TRBV5-1 and J usage is TRBJ2-1; D gene uncertain. Looked up from germline, CDR1 is SGHRS and CDR2 is YFSETQ. V was trimmed by 4 bases and J by 12 bases, leaving 11 bases between them. The CDR3 runs to 11 residues. The DNA of the CDR3 is TGCGCCAGCAGCGCTGACATTGGGCAGTTCTTC. Translated: CASSADIGQFF.

V and J are TRBV5-1 and TRBJ2-1; 13 bases are shared with TRBD2. The CDR3 is made up of 16 amino acids. CDR1 is SGHRS, CDR2 YFSETQ, per germline. Unmatched junction bases numbered 2, after V lost 3 bases and J lost 2 bases. The CDR3 DNA follows: TGCGCCAGCAGCTGGACTAGCGGGAGCCCCTACAATGAGCAGTTCTTC. Protein product: CASSWTSGSPYNEQFF.

This clonotype was counted a few times. The chain joins TRBV29-1 to TRBJ2-6; D call uncertain. The germline CDR1 and CDR2 sequences are SQVTM and ANQGSEA. V was trimmed by 7 bases and J by 0 bases, leaving 16 bases between them. CDR3 length: 16 residues. DNA of the CDR3: TGCAGCGCCGTACAGTTCTCTAACTCTGGGGCCAACGTCCTGACTTTC. It encodes CSAVQFSNSGANVLTF.

The chain combines TRBV5-1 with TRBJ1-2, with no clear D. V lost 3 bases and J 5 bases, leaving 14 bases between the germline ends. There are 14 residues in the CDR3. Germline-derived CDR1 and CDR2 are SGHRS and YFSETQ. The CDR3 sequence is CASSYRTRGYGYTF. In DNA form, the CDR3 reads TGCGCCAGCAGCTACCGCACCCGAGGGTATGGCTACACCTTC.